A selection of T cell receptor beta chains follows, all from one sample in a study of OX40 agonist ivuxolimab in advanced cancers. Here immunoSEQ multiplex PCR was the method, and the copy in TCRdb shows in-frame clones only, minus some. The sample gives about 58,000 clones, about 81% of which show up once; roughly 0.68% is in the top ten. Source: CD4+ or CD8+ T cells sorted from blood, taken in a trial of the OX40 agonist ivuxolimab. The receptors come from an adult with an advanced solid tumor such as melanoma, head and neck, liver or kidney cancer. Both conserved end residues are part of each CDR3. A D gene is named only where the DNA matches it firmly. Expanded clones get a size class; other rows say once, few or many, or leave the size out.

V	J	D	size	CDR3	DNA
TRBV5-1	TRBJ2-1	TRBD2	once	CASSLPAGEVNEQFF	TGCGCCAGCAGCTTGCCAGCGGGGGAGGTGAATGAGCAGTTCTTC
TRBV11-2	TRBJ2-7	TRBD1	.	CASSPLRDRGYEQYF	TGTGCCAGCAGCCCCCTACGGGACAGGGGCTACGAGCAGTACTTC
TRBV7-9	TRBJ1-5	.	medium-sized	CASRGGRGDNQPQHF	TGTGCCAGCAGGGGAGGGCGGGGTGACAATCAGCCCCAGCATTTT
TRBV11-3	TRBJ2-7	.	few	CASSSPSYEQYF	TGTGCCAGCAGCTCACCCTCCTACGAGCAGTACTTC
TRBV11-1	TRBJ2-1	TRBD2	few	CASSQGAGLAGNEQFF	TGTGCCAGCAGCCAAGGGGCGGGACTAGCCGGCAATGAGCAGTTCTTC
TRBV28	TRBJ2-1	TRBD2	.	CASSRTSGGSYNEQFF	TGTGCCAGCAGCCGCACTAGCGGGGGTTCCTACAATGAGCAGTTCTTC
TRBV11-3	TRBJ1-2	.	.	CASSLGGDGGYTF	TGTGCCAGCAGCTTAGGGGGGGACGGTGGCTACACCTTC
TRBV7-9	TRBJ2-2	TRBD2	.	CASRLAGGNTGELFF	TGTGCCAGCAGGCTAGCGGGGGGAAACACCGGGGAGCTGTTTTTT
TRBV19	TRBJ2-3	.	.	CASNGQTDTQYF	TGTGCCAGTAATGGTCAGACGGATACGCAGTATTTT
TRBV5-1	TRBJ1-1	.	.	CASSSPNTEAFF	TGCGCCAGCAGCTCACCTAACACTGAAGCTTTCTTT
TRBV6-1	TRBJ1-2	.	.	CASRGTRYGYTF	TGTGCCAGCAGAGGAACGAGGTATGGCTACACCTTC